This entry features one T cell receptor beta chain sequence. As yet, its antigen is unknown. The authors loaded 200 ng DNA, about 30,000 T cell genomes, into sorted-subset replicate PCRs. Sequencing used immunoSEQ multiplex PCR; TCRdb keeps in-frame clones, though not all of them. The data hold fewer than 2.5 million clones, with 93% observed a single time. This specimen comes from a study of shared clonotypes between healthy human individuals. General study points: Donors were few, which limited the genetic and exposure-history diversity represented.

CDR1 LNHDA and CDR2 SQIVND come from the germline V gene (reference sequence). J was trimmed by 5 bases and V by 2 bases; bases with no gene match: 5. CDR3 length: 15 residues. The sample was naive CD4+ T cells from PBMCs. As to subset: CD45RA+ positively selected. The J gene is TRBJ2-5, the V gene TRBV19; 10 positions agree with TRBD2. This sequence originates from a man in his late teens or twenties in good health. Some clones in this sample may be carry-over from other donors' samples. The CDR3 is CASSIKSSGSETQYF. CDR3 coding DNA: TGTGCCAGTAGTATAAAGTCTAGCGGGAGTGAGACCCAGTACTTC.